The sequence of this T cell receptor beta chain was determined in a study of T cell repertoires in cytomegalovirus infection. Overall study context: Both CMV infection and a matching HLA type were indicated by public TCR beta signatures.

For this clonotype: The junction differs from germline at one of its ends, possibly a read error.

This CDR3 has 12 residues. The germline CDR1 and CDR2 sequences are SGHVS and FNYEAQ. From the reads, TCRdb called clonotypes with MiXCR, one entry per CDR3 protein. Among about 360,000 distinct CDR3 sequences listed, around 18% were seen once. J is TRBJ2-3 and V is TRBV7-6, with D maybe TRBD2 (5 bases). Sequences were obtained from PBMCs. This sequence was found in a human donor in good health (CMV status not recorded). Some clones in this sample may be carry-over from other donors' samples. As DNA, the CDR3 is TGTGCCAGCAGCTTGGAGGTAGATATGCAGTATTTT. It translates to CASSLEVDMQYF.